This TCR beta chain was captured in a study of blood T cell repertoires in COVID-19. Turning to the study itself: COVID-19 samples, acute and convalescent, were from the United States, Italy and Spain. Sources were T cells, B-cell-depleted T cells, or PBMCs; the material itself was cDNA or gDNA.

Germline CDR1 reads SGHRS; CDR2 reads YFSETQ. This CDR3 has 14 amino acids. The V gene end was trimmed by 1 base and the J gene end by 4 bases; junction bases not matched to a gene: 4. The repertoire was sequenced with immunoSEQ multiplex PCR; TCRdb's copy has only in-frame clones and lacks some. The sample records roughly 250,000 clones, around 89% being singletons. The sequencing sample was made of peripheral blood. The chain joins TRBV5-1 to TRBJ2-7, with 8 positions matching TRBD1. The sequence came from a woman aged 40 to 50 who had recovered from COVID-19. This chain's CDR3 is CASSLPTGGYEQYF. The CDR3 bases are TGCGCCAGCAGCTTGCCCACAGGGGGGTACGAGCAGTACTTC.